The 29 T cell receptor beta chains given below trace back to one sample, sequenced in a study of human thymus T cells. Measured with immunoSEQ multiplex PCR; TCRdb has only the in-frame clones, and not every one. The table lists some 46,000 clones, around 94% of them singletons. Material: blood. The receptors stem from a boy under two years old with a congenital heart defect but otherwise immunologically healthy.

V gene TRBV28 combines with J gene TRBJ1-5; 8 nucleotides line up with TRBD1. The length of the CDR3 is 20 residues. Trimming removed 5 bases from V and 0 bases from J; junction bases left unmatched: 18. The germline gives CDR1 MDHEN, CDR2 SYDVKM. The CDR3 is CASSRIYPRGLSFSNQPQHF. In DNA, the CDR3 is TGTGCCAGCAGTCGTATATATCCCAGGGGGCTCTCCTTTAGCAATCAGCCCCAGCATTTT.

V and J are TRBV7-3 and TRBJ2-3; D gene uncertain. Trimming removed 1 base from V and 4 bases from J, with 6 bases in between. This CDR3 has 13 amino acids. CDR1 and CDR2 (germline): SGHTA, FQGTGA. Here the CDR3 reads CASSLSPADTQYF. The CDR3 DNA reads TGTGCCAGCAGCTTAAGTCCTGCAGATACGCAGTATTTT.

The gene calls are TRBV5-1 and TRBJ2-7, with 9 bases lining up with TRBD2. V was clipped by 0 bases and J by 6 bases; unmatched bases: 7. The germline V gene has CDR1 SGHRS and CDR2 YFSETQ. This CDR3 comprises 15 residues. CDR3 nucleotide sequence: TGCGCCAGCAGCTTGGAAGGGACTAGCCTCTCCGAGCAGTACTTC. This encodes CASSLEGTSLSEQYF.

This clone was seen a single time. The chain joins TRBV19 to TRBJ2-1; D gene unclear. This CDR3 has 10 amino acids. Looked up from germline, CDR1 is LNHDA and CDR2 is SQIVND (reference sequence). The ends were cut back, 9 bases at V and 9 bases at J, with 9 bases in the middle. CDR3 nucleotides: TGTGCCAGCCCCTTTGGTGAGCAGTTCTTC. It is translated as CASPFGEQFF.

The rearrangement uses TRBV4-2 and TRBJ1-1; D gene unclear. This CDR3 is 15 amino acids long. V was cut by 0 bases and J by 3 bases, with 11 bases left in between. The V gene's germline CDR1 is LGHNA and CDR2 YNFKEQ. The CDR3 DNA follows: TGTGCCAGCAGCCAAGATCCCACCTGGTACACTGAAGCTTTCTTT. Translated, it gives CASSQDPTWYTEAFF.

V gene TRBV4-3 combines with J gene TRBJ2-7, with unresolved D. The CDR3 totals 14 residues. From germline, CDR1 is LGHNA and CDR2 YSLEER. Trimming removed 0 bases from V and 7 bases from J, with 13 bases in between. CDR3 DNA sequence: TGCGCCAGCAGCCAAGATCGAAGGTACCCAGAGCAGTACTTC. The encoded protein is CASSQDRRYPEQYF.

This chain uses TRBV4-1 with TRBJ2-3; 8 positions match TRBD2. The CDR3 length is 18 residues. Germline CDR1 MGHRA, CDR2 YSYEKL. J lost 0 bases, V lost 3 bases, and 11 bases had no gene match. The CDR3 protein is CASSHFVPGTRSTDTQYF. In DNA form, the CDR3 reads TGCGCCAGCAGCCATTTTGTCCCCGGGACTAGGAGCACAGATACGCAGTATTTT.

In its sample, this clone was seen once. The chain combines TRBV5-6 with TRBJ2-7; D might be TRBD1 or TRBD2, each matching 5 bases. The V gene's germline CDR1 is SGHDT and CDR2 YYEEEE. Trimming removed 2 bases at V and 3 bases at J, with 15 bases between. The CDR3 runs 15 residues. This chain's CDR3 is CASSLLEGTDYEQYF. The DNA of the CDR3 is TGTGCCAGCAGCTTACTAGAAGGGACGGACTACGAGCAGTACTTC.

The CDR3 nucleotides are TGTGCCAGCCAGACCGCCGCCAGGGCCTACGAGCAGTACTTC. Translation gives CASQTAARAYEQYF. The J gene is TRBJ2-7, the V gene TRBV6-1; D is possibly TRBD1 (5 bases). V shed 8 bases and J shed 2 bases, with 16 bases lying between them. CDR3 size: 14 residues. Germline loops: CDR1 MNHNS, CDR2 SASEGT.

The chain couples TRBV21-1 to TRBJ2-5; the D call of TRBD2 is as the table states it, not checked on the DNA. TRBV21-1 is an annotated pseudogene. CDR3 length: 18 amino acids. CDR3 sequence: CASSPLAVLAGPQETQYF. The CDR3 region has the DNA TGTGCCAGCAGCCCCCTCGCGGTCCTAGCGGGGCCCCAAGAGACCCAGTACTTC.

This chain joins TRBV4-2 and TRBJ1-3; D is undetermined. Trimming left V 4 bases short and J 0 bases short, with 13 bases between. The CDR3 contains 16 residues. Germline CDR1 LGHNA, CDR2 YNFKEQ. The CDR3: CASSRLPWSSGNTIYF. CDR3 DNA sequence: TGTGCCAGCAGCCGACTACCATGGAGCTCTGGAAACACCATATATTTT.

This clone was recorded once. J is TRBJ2-3 and V is TRBV5-1; 8 positions agree with TRBD2. The CDR3 sequence is 14 residues long. From germline, CDR1 is SGHRS and CDR2 YFSETQ. Trimming at V came to 7 bases and at J to 1 base, leaving 5 bases not matched to a gene. CDR3 in amino acids: CASRSGGGTDTQYF. The CDR3 nucleotides are TGCGCCAGCCGCAGCGGGGGCGGCACAGATACGCAGTATTTT.

The chain joins TRBV9 to TRBJ1-2; D is perhaps TRBD1 (6 bases). V gave up 3 bases and J gave up 5 bases, with 14 bases separating them. CDR1 and CDR2 from the germline V gene are SGDLS and YYNGEE. The CDR3 has 14 amino acids. The CDR3 loop is CASSASRRGYGYTF. CDR3 sequence (DNA): TGTGCCAGCAGCGCTAGTCGAAGGGGGTATGGCTACACCTTC.

V is TRBV5-1 and J is TRBJ2-1, with D possibly being TRBD1 (6 bases). Germline assignment: CDR1 SGHRS and CDR2 YFSETQ. V was cut by 0 bases and J by 6 bases, with 19 bases left in between. The CDR3 is made up of 17 amino acids. The CDR3 nucleotides read TGCGCCAGCAGCTTGGAGCCTCAGGGGAGCCGCAGCAATGAGCAGTTCTTC. It translates to CASSLEPQGSRSNEQFF.

The chain uses TRBV14 and TRBJ1-6; D is unclear. CDR1 SGHDN and CDR2 FVKESK come from the germline V gene. V gave up 0 bases and J gave up 6 bases, with 9 bases separating them. This CDR3 region has 15 residues. The CDR3: CASSQDRHSNSPLHF. The CDR3 DNA sequence: TGTGCCAGCAGCCAAGATCGTCACAGTAATTCACCCCTCCACTTT.

This chain connects TRBV7-3 to TRBJ2-3; possible D gene TRBD1, 5 bases. The CDR3 is 14 residues long. CDR1 and CDR2 from the germline V gene are SGHTA and FQGTGA. V was cut by 6 bases and J by 2 bases, with 12 bases left in between. The CDR3 region has the DNA TGTGCCAGCAGTGGTCAGGGCATCACAGATACGCAGTATTTT. Its protein is CASSGQGITDTQYF. Looking up the rest from reference TRBV7-3 and TRBJ2-3 gives the full variable domain: GAGVSQTPSNKVTEKGKYVELRCDPISGHTALYWYRQSLGQGPEFLIYFQGTGAADDSGLPNDRFFAVRPEGSVSTLKIQRTERGDSAVYLCASSGQGITDTQYFGPGTRLTVL.

The genes are TRBV7-2 and TRBJ2-7; D gene ambiguous. Germline V gene lookup returns CDR1 SGHTA and CDR2 FQGNSA. Trimming left V 5 bases short and J 2 bases short, with 13 bases between. The CDR3 extends over 14 amino acids. The DNA of the CDR3 is TGTGCCAGCAGCGCCATGGTCAGCACCTACGAGCAGTACTTC. It translates to CASSAMVSTYEQYF.

The rearrangement joins TRBV5-4 to TRBJ2-7; unclear D gene. Per germline, CDR1 SGHNT and CDR2 YYREEE (reference sequence). This CDR3 has 13 amino acids. Trimming shortened V by 0 bases and J by 0 bases, and 4 bases separated the two germline ends. The CDR3 protein is CASSLGHSYEQYF. CDR3 DNA: TGTGCCAGCAGCTTGGGACACTCCTACGAGCAGTACTTC.

The CDR3 spells CASSLGGLTSGGTQYF. Here the CDR3 DNA reads TGTGCCAGCAGCTTAGGGGGCCTCACTAGCGGGGGAACCCAGTACTTC. V gene TRBV7-2 combines with J gene TRBJ2-5, with TRBD2 matching over 11 bases. V shed 1 base, J shed 8 bases, and the junction held 9 bases outside the gene matches. Germline V gene data show CDR1 as SGHTA and CDR2 as FQGNSA. This CDR3 comprises 16 residues.

The J gene is TRBJ1-2, the V gene TRBV7-9, with TRBD1 matching 7 bases. CDR3 size: 12 residues. Unmatched junction bases numbered 5, after V lost 5 bases and J lost 8 bases. Germline-derived CDR1 and CDR2 are SEHNR and FQNEAQ (reference sequence). CDR3 sequence (DNA): TGTGCCAGCAGCACCAACAGGGGAGGCTACACCTTC. It translates to CASSTNRGGYTF.

The rearrangement joins TRBV7-2 to TRBJ2-1; a weak D match, TRBD2 (5 bases). This CDR3 spans 14 amino acids. CDR1 and CDR2 from the germline V gene are SGHTA and FQGNSA. Trimming shortened V by 3 bases and J by 7 bases, and 13 bases separated the two germline ends. The CDR3 reads CASSFLSGSNEQFF. CDR3 nucleotide sequence: TGTGCCAGCAGCTTTTTGTCGGGGAGTAATGAGCAGTTCTTC.

This chain links TRBV4-3 with TRBJ2-5; 9 bases fit TRBD2. With 1 base clipped from V and 1 base from J, the junction kept 7 bases outside the gene matches. Germline assignment: CDR1 LGHNA and CDR2 YSLEER. This CDR3 has 17 amino acids. CDR3 residues: CASSQGAAGGIQETQYF. The CDR3 nucleotides read TGCGCCAGCAGCCAAGGGGCTGCGGGGGGGATCCAAGAGACCCAGTACTTC.

The rearrangement links TRBV25-1 to TRBJ2-7; no reliable D call. The germline V gene has CDR1 MGHDK and CDR2 SYGVNS. This CDR3 has 11 residues. V was pared by 1 base and J by 3 bases, with 1 base between. The CDR3 nucleotides are TGTGCCAGCAGTGAATGCTACGAGCAGTACTTC. It specifies CASSECYEQYF.

This chain connects TRBV6-6 to TRBJ1-2; tentative D call: TRBD1 (6 bases). V was pared by 4 bases and J by 4 bases, with 13 bases between. Germline lookup yields CDR1 MNHNY and CDR2 SVGAGI (reference sequence). The length of the CDR3 is 14 residues. The CDR3 DNA reads TGTGCCAGCAGTTCCTCGGGGGCCCCCTATGGCTACACCTTC. This codes for CASSSSGAPYGYTF.

The CDR3 DNA sequence: TGTGCCAGCAGTTACGGGGGGACAGACTCTGGAAACACCATATATTTT. Protein product: CASSYGGTDSGNTIYF. The chain couples TRBV6-5 to TRBJ1-3, with 7 positions matching TRBD1. This CDR3 contains 16 residues. Germline V gene sequence: CDR1 MNHEY, CDR2 SVGAGI. The J segment lost 0 bases and the V segment lost 2 bases, leaving 4 bases of the junction unmatched.

This sequence joins TRBV5-1 and TRBJ2-2; 7 nucleotides align to TRBD1. Germline CDR1 SGHRS, CDR2 YFSETQ. J was trimmed by 4 bases and V by 6 bases; bases with no gene match: 6. The CDR3 loop spans 14 amino acids. The CDR3 nucleotides are TGCGCCAGCACGGAGGCAGGGGGCACCGGGGAGCTGTTTTTT. It is translated as CASTEAGGTGELFF.

This sequence joins TRBV30 and TRBJ1-1; possibly TRBD1 for D (5 bases). The CDR3 length is 13 residues. Germline V gene lookup returns CDR1 GTSNPN and CDR2 SVGIG (reference sequence). V was trimmed by 2 bases and J by 3 bases, leaving 10 bases between them. The DNA for the CDR3 is TGTGCCTGGAGTCCGGGGGGGGACACTGAAGCTTTCTTT. Translation: CAWSPGGDTEAFF.

The chain has TRBV1 and TRBJ2-1; the DNA was not compared with TRBD2, the D call given in the table. TRBV1 is flagged as a pseudogene. This CDR3 has 16 amino acids. The CDR3, as DNA: TGCACCAGCAGCCAAGAACGCGGGAGCACCTACAATGAGCAGTTCTTC. Amino acid sequence: CTSSQERGSTYNEQFF.

The chain employs TRBV30 and TRBJ1-4; 9 nucleotides agree with TRBD1. Germline V gene sequence: CDR1 GTSNPN, CDR2 SVGIG (reference sequence). Losses at the gene ends were 2 bases for V and 5 bases for J; bases not matched to a gene: 6. The CDR3 contains 15 residues. The chain's CDR3 is CAWSKGTGPNEKLFF. As DNA, the CDR3 is TGTGCCTGGAGTAAGGGGACAGGGCCAAATGAAAAACTGTTTTTT.